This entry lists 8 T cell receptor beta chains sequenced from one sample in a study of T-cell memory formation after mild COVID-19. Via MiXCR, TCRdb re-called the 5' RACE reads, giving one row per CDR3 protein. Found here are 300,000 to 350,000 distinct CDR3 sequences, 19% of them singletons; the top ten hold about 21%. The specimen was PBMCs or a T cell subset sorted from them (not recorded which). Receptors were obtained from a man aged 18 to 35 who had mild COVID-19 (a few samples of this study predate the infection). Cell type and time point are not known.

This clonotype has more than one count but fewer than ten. CDR3 sequence: CASSLEPDDYGYTF. In nucleotides, the CDR3 is TGTGCCAGCAGCTTAGAACCAGATGACTATGGCTACACCTTC. The chain joins TRBV7-9 to TRBJ1-2; no clear D gene. Germline V gene lookup returns CDR1 SEHNR and CDR2 FQNEAQ (reference sequence). The CDR3 runs to 14 residues. Between the trimmed V and J ends, which lost 1 base and 3 bases, there was a span of 9 bases.

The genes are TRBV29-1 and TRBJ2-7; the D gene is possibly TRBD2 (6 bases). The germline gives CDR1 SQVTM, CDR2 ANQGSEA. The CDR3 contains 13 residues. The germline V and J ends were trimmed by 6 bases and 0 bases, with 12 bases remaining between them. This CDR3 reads CSVRDGSSYEQYV. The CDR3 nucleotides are TGCAGCGTCCGGGACGGGAGCTCCTACGAGCAGTACGTC.

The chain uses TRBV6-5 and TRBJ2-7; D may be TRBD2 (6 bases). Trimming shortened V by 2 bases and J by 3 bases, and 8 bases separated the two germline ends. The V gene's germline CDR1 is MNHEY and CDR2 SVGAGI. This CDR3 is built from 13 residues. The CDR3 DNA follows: TGTGCCAGCAGTTACACGGAGGGCTACGAGCAGTACTTC. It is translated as CASSYTEGYEQYF.

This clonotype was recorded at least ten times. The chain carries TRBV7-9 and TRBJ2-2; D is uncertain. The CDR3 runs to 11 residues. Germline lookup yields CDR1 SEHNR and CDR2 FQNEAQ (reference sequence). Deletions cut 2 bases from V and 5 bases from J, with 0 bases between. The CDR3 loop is CASSLTGELFF. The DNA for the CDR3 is TGTGCCAGCAGCTTAACCGGGGAGCTGTTTTTT.

The CDR3 sequence is CASSTPGVRSHQPQHF. The CDR3 region has the DNA TGCGCCAGCAGCACACCGGGGGTCCGGTCGCACCAGCCCCAGCATTTT. The chain joins TRBV5-1 to TRBJ1-5; TRBD1 might be the D (5 bases). Between the trimmed V and J ends, which lost 4 bases and 7 bases, there was a span of 21 bases. The CDR3 consists of 16 residues. Germline CDR1 is SGHRS and CDR2 is YFSETQ.

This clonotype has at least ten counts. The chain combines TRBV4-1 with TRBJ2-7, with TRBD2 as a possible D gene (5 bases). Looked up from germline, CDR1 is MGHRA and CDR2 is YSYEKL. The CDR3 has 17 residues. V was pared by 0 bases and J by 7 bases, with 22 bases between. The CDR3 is CASSQDREAGLRGEQYF. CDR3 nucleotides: TGCGCCAGCAGCCAAGATAGAGAGGCAGGCCTTCGAGGGGAGCAGTACTTC.

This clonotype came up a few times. The DNA of the CDR3 is TGTGCCAGCAGCTTAGTACTCGGGGGGAACAATGAGCAGTTCTTC. It translates to CASSLVLGGNNEQFF. The V call is TRBV7-2, the J call TRBJ2-1; 7 positions match TRBD2. The CDR3 extends over 15 amino acids. The V segment lost 1 base and the J segment 5 bases; nucleotides outside the gene matches: 5. Germline V gives CDR1 SGHTA, CDR2 FQGNSA.

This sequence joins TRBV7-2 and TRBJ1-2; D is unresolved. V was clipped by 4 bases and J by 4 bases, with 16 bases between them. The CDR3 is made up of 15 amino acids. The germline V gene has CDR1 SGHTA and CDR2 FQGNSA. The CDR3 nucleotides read TGTGCCAGCAGCTCACGGGATGTGGGCATCTATGGCTACACCTTC. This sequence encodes CASSSRDVGIYGYTF. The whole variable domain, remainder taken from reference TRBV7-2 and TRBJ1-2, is GAGVSQSPSNKVTEKGKDVELRCDPISGHTALYWYRQSLGQGLEFLIYFQGNSAPDKSGLPSDRFSAERTGGSVSTLTIQRTQQEDSAVYLCASSSRDVGIYGYTFGSGTRLTVV.